A single sample is the source of the 27 T cell receptor beta chains below, sequenced in a study of siplizumab effects on memory and regulatory T cells. Repertoires were generated with immunoSEQ multiplex PCR, while TCRdb's copy carries only in-frame clones and drops some. The sample shows roughly 60,000 clones, roughly 97% of them seen only once. Input material: naive CD8+ T cells sorted from blood. All receptors come from a human donor in good health.

The V gene is TRBV27, the J gene TRBJ2-2; D unresolved. CDR3 length: 13 residues. CDR1 is MNHEY, CDR2 SMNVEV, per germline (reference sequence). The V end lost 5 bases, the J end lost 5 bases, and 9 bases lay between the germline ends. In DNA form, the CDR3 reads TGTGCCAGCAGTCTTACAGTTACCGGGGAGCTGTTTTTT. Amino acids: CASSLTVTGELFF.

J is TRBJ2-5 and V is TRBV27; D not certain. CDR3 size: 16 residues. Germline V CDR1 and CDR2: MNHEY, SMNVEV (reference sequence). Trimming cost V 4 bases and J 2 bases, with 17 bases left between them. The CDR3 spells CASSSQQSGWQETQYF. The CDR3 region has the DNA TGTGCCAGCAGTTCCCAACAGTCGGGCTGGCAAGAGACCCAGTACTTC.

The V call is TRBV19, the J call TRBJ2-4, with D perhaps being TRBD1 or TRBD2 (6 bases each). The V end was cut by 1 base, the J end by 5 bases, with 9 bases between. The germline V gene encodes CDR1 LNHDA and CDR2 SQIVND (reference sequence). This CDR3 is built from 14 residues. The CDR3 sequence: CASSIGGAENIQYF. The CDR3 bases are TGTGCCAGTAGTATAGGGGGGGCGGAAAACATTCAGTACTTC.

The V and J genes are TRBV5-6 and TRBJ2-5; the D is unclear. CDR1 and CDR2 (germline): SGHDT, YYEEEE. The CDR3 runs 13 residues. Trimming cost V 2 bases and J 2 bases, with 7 bases left between them. The CDR3 DNA sequence: TGTGCCAGCAGCTTAGGTGATCAAGAGACCCAGTACTTC. Its protein is CASSLGDQETQYF.

V and J are TRBV28 and TRBJ2-5, with D perhaps being TRBD1 or TRBD2 (5 bases each). The CDR3 loop spans 15 amino acids. Germline V gene data show CDR1 as MDHEN and CDR2 as SYDVKM. V lost 2 bases and J 0 bases, leaving 10 bases between the germline ends. The CDR3 DNA is TGTGCCAGCAGTTTAGCCGGGGACCACCAAGAGACCCAGTACTTC. Its protein product is CASSLAGDHQETQYF.

The chain recombines TRBV7-6 with TRBJ2-1, with TRBD2 identical over 11 bases. This CDR3 region has 18 residues. Unmatched junction bases numbered 5, after V lost 1 base and J lost 0 bases. Germline V gene data show CDR1 as SGHVS and CDR2 as FNYEAQ. This chain's CDR3 is CASSLELAGASSYNEQFF. CDR3 coding DNA: TGTGCCAGCAGCTTAGAACTAGCGGGGGCAAGCTCCTACAATGAGCAGTTCTTC.

This clone was found once. The chain carries TRBV5-4 and TRBJ2-7; 10 nucleotides agree with TRBD2. CDR3 length: 14 residues. Trimming took 4 bases from V and 12 from J; bases not matched to a gene: 13. From germline, CDR1 is SGHNT and CDR2 YYREEE (reference sequence). The CDR3: CASSPGLALPDAYF. In nucleotides, the CDR3 is TGTGCCAGCAGCCCGGGACTAGCGTTACCAGATGCGTACTTC.

This clone was observed a single time. The chain combines TRBV29-1 with TRBJ2-1; D perhaps matches TRBD1 (5 bases). Germline V gene lookup returns CDR1 SQVTM and CDR2 ANQGSEA. With 7 bases removed from V and 8 bases from J, the gap between germline ends came to 9 bases. CDR3 size: 10 residues. The CDR3 DNA reads TGCAGCGCCCAGGGTGATGAGCAGTTCTTC. This gives the protein CSAQGDEQFF.

The chain couples TRBV6-5 to TRBJ2-2; D gene unclear. Germline CDR1 reads MNHEY; CDR2 reads SVGAGI. V was trimmed by 6 bases and J by 0 bases, leaving 11 bases between them. CDR3 length equals 15 residues. CDR3 DNA: TGTGCCAGCAGCATCCTGGCCTCGAACACCGGGGAGCTGTTTTTT. Translating it yields CASSILASNTGELFF.

The V call is TRBV30, the J call TRBJ2-3; 10 bases match TRBD2. V dropped 3 bases and J dropped 1; count of bases not matched to a gene: 4. Germline V gene sequence: CDR1 GTSNPN, CDR2 SVGIG (reference sequence). This CDR3 has 15 amino acids. CDR3 region: CAWSFTSGGTDTQYF. The CDR3 region has the DNA TGTGCCTGGAGCTTTACTAGCGGGGGCACAGATACGCAGTATTTT.

This clone was seen only once. The chain is built from TRBV10-1 and TRBJ1-1; a weak D match, TRBD1 (6 bases). Trimming stripped 2 bases from V and 1 base from J, with 11 bases between. The CDR3 is made up of 15 amino acids. The V gene's germline CDR1 is WNHNN and CDR2 SYGVQD (reference sequence). The CDR3 reads CASSENQGRNTEAFF. CDR3 coding DNA: TGCGCCAGCAGTGAGAACCAGGGGAGGAACACTGAAGCTTTCTTT.

A word on this clone: This sample also contains other DNA sequences that code for the same CDR3. The chain joins TRBV7-2 to TRBJ1-6; D not certain. In germline, CDR1 is SGHTA, CDR2 FQGNSA. The CDR3 covers 16 residues. Trimming pared 1 base from V and 1 base from J, leaving 8 bases between. CDR3 in DNA: TGTGCCAGCAGCTTAGTCGGAGGGTCCTATAATTCACCCCTCCACTTT. Translated: CASSLVGGSYNSPLHF.

V gene TRBV29-1 combines with J gene TRBJ2-7, with TRBD2 as a possible D gene (6 bases). This CDR3 comprises 11 residues. Trimming cost V 8 bases and J 0 bases, with 8 bases left between them. The germline CDR1 and CDR2 sequences are SQVTM and ANQGSEA. CDR3 in amino acids: CSTGSSYEQYF. DNA for the CDR3: TGCAGCACCGGGAGCTCCTACGAGCAGTACTTC.

This chain joins TRBV28 and TRBJ2-3; 11 bases agree with TRBD2. V lost 2 bases to trimming and J lost 2 bases; unmatched junction nucleotides: 12. Germline lookup yields CDR1 MDHEN and CDR2 SYDVKM. The CDR3 consists of 19 residues. This CDR3 reads CASSLIGSGGVKSTDTQYF. DNA for the CDR3: TGTGCCAGCAGTTTAATTGGTAGCGGGGGGGTTAAATCCACAGATACGCAGTATTTT. The variable domain in full, completed from reference TRBV28 and TRBJ2-3, reads DVKVTQSSRYLVKRTGEKVFLECVQDMDHENMFWYRQDPGLGLRLIYFSYDVKMKEKGDIPEGYSVSREKKERFSLILESASTNQTSMYLCASSLIGSGGVKSTDTQYFGPGTRLTVL.

V and J are TRBV5-6 and TRBJ1-2, with TRBD1 matching 7 bases. The CDR3 has 17 residues. Germline CDR1 SGHDT, CDR2 YYEEEE. V lost 2 bases, J lost 5 bases, and 15 bases stayed unmatched. CDR3 in amino acids: CASSFPETGSKPYGYTF. CDR3 in DNA: TGTGCCAGCAGCTTCCCCGAGACAGGGTCCAAGCCATATGGCTACACCTTC.

The chain recombines TRBV6-6 with TRBJ1-4; unclear D gene. Trimming cost V 2 bases and J 1 base, with 8 bases left between them. The CDR3 consists of 15 residues. The germline V gene has CDR1 MNHNY and CDR2 SVGAGI (reference sequence). CDR3 residues: CASSYGGETNEKLFF. CDR3 bases: TGTGCCAGCAGTTACGGCGGCGAAACTAATGAAAAACTGTTTTTT.

For the CDR3, the DNA is TGTGCCAGCAGCTCGGGGGGAAACAATGAGCAGTTCTTC. It yields the protein CASSSGGNNEQFF. The gene calls are TRBV11-2 and TRBJ2-1; 7 bases line up with TRBD2. V lost 4 bases to trimming and J lost 5 bases; unmatched junction nucleotides: 2. The CDR3 runs 13 residues. Germline lookup yields CDR1 SGHAT and CDR2 FQNNGV. The variable domain in full, completed from reference TRBV11-2 and TRBJ2-1, reads EAGVAQSPRYKIIEKRQSVAFWCNPISGHATLYWYQQILGQGPKLLIQFQNNGVVDDSQLPKDRFSAERLKGVDSTLKIQPAKLEDSAVYLCASSSGGNNEQFFGPGTRLTVL.

The V call is TRBV19, the J call TRBJ2-7; D tentatively reads TRBD1 or TRBD2 (5 bases each). CDR3 size: 15 residues. CDR1 and CDR2 from the germline V gene are LNHDA and SQIVND (reference sequence). V lost 5 bases, J lost 4 bases, and 18 bases lay in between. The CDR3 protein is CASSLGTGLGYEQYF. The CDR3 DNA reads as TGTGCCAGTAGTCTCGGGACCGGTTTAGGTTACGAGCAGTACTTC. The full variable domain, rest sourced from reference TRBV19 and TRBJ2-7, is DGGITQSPKYLFRKEGQNVTLSCEQNLNHDAMYWYRQDPGQGLRLIYYSQIVNDFQKGDIAEGYSVSREKKESFPLTVTSAQKNPTAFYLCASSLGTGLGYEQYFGPGTRLTVT.

CDR3 loop: CASSWGDEQYF. CDR3 sequence (DNA): TGTGCCAGCAGTTGGGGGGACGAGCAGTACTTC. The chain carries TRBV27 and TRBJ2-7, with D perhaps matching TRBD2 (6 bases). V lost 4 bases to trimming and J lost 5 bases, with 6 bases between them. Germline CDR1 reads MNHEY; CDR2 reads SMNVEV (reference sequence). The CDR3 has 11 amino acids.

CDR3 bases: TGTGCCAGCAGCCAAACGGTCCGGGGTTGGGATGAGCAGTTCTTC. Translated, it gives CASSQTVRGWDEQFF. The genes are TRBV11-2 and TRBJ2-1; maybe TRBD2 (5 bases). Trimming took 5 bases from V and 8 from J, leaving 19 bases between them. This CDR3 is 15 amino acids long. Germline loops: CDR1 SGHAT, CDR2 FQNNGV. Using reference TRBV11-2 and TRBJ2-1 for the parts outside the CDR3, the full variable domain is EAGVAQSPRYKIIEKRQSVAFWCNPISGHATLYWYQQILGQGPKLLIQFQNNGVVDDSQLPKDRFSAERLKGVDSTLKIQPAKLEDSAVYLCASSQTVRGWDEQFFGPGTRLTVL.

V gene TRBV5-8 combines with J gene TRBJ2-7; the D gene is possibly TRBD1 (5 bases). This CDR3 comprises 13 residues. The ends were cut back, 0 bases at V and 6 bases at J, with 10 bases in the middle. In germline, CDR1 is SGHTS, CDR2 YDEGEE. The CDR3 region is CASSLANGAEQYF. CDR3 in DNA: TGTGCCAGCAGCTTGGCCAATGGGGCCGAGCAGTACTTC.

The J gene is TRBJ1-6, the V gene TRBV5-8, with D possibly being TRBD1 (6 bases). In germline, CDR1 is SGHTS, CDR2 YDEGEE. The CDR3 has 14 amino acids. Trimming removed 3 bases at V and 9 bases at J, with 13 bases between. The CDR3 DNA reads TGTGCCAGCAGCTCCGGGACAAACAGTTCACCCCTCCACTTT. Translating gives CASSSGTNSSPLHF.

The chain has TRBV27 and TRBJ2-3; D tentatively fits TRBD1 or TRBD2 (6 bases each). The CDR3 loop spans 16 amino acids. V was pared by 5 bases and J by 4 bases, with 19 bases between. Germline values: CDR1 MNHEY, CDR2 SMNVEV (reference sequence). CDR3 in DNA: TGTGCCAGCAGTCCGGGGATGGGGGGCCGTCCAGATACGCAGTATTTT. Amino acid sequence: CASSPGMGGRPDTQYF.

The J gene is TRBJ2-1, the V gene TRBV28, with unresolved D. V shed 3 bases and J shed 3 bases, with 12 bases lying between them. Germline CDR1 is MDHEN and CDR2 is SYDVKM. This CDR3 has 15 amino acids. The CDR3 reads CASSFIPGYYNEQFF. CDR3 sequence (DNA): TGTGCCAGCAGTTTTATTCCGGGTTACTACAATGAGCAGTTCTTC.

V gene TRBV27 combines with J gene TRBJ2-3, with 7 bases identical to TRBD2. V lost 8 bases and J lost 1; bases outside the gene matches: 12. In germline, CDR1 is MNHEY, CDR2 SMNVEV (reference sequence). The CDR3 is 16 amino acids. The CDR3 region is CASCPGAGVGTDTQYF. Here the CDR3 DNA reads TGTGCCAGCTGCCCCGGGGCGGGGGTTGGCACAGATACGCAGTATTTT.

This chain joins TRBV5-4 and TRBJ1-2; D uncertain. The CDR3 consists of 13 residues. In germline, CDR1 is SGHNT, CDR2 YYREEE (reference sequence). V was cut by 5 bases and J by 4 bases, with 12 bases left in between. For the CDR3, the DNA is TGTGCCAGCAGGGAGGCTGAAGCCTATGGCTACACCTTC. It codes for CASREAEAYGYTF.

The table lists this clone with a few counts. The chain recombines TRBV2 with TRBJ1-1; 9 positions match TRBD1. Germline V gene lookup returns CDR1 SNHLY and CDR2 FYNNEI. The CDR3 is 11 amino acids. V was pared by 8 bases and J by 5 bases, with 0 bases of the junction left unmatched. The CDR3 reads CASGQGTEAFF. CDR3 nucleotides: TGTGCCAGCGGACAGGGGACTGAAGCTTTCTTT.